The 10 T cell receptor beta chains given below trace back to one sample, sequenced in a study of T cell changes during pregnancy in multiple sclerosis. Repertoires were generated with immunoSEQ multiplex PCR, while TCRdb's copy carries only in-frame clones and drops some. The sample holds 25,000 to 30,000 clones, 85% to 90% seen once. Sequencing was performed on CD4+ T cells from peripheral blood mononuclear cells, taken in the second trimester of pregnancy. Source of these receptors: a female donor with multiple sclerosis, enrolled in a pregnancy study.

As for this clone: Other DNA sequences in this specimen translate into the identical CDR3. This rearrangement joins TRBV7-9 to TRBJ1-1; no definite D call. The CDR3 totals 14 residues. V lost 2 bases, J lost 4 bases, and 11 bases lay in between. In germline, CDR1 is SEHNR, CDR2 FQNEAQ (reference sequence). CDR3 in DNA: TGTGCCAGCAGCTTACTTTCCCGGGGCACTGAAGCTTTCTTT. This codes for CASSLLSRGTEAFF.

This chain joins TRBV10-3 and TRBJ2-3, with 9 positions matching TRBD1. The germline CDR1 and CDR2 sequences are ENHRY and SYGVKD. CDR3 size: 16 residues. Trimming cost V 4 bases and J 3 bases; bases outside gene matches: 8. CDR3 amino acids: CAISAGTGFRTDTQYF. The CDR3 coding sequence is TGTGCCATCAGTGCCGGGACAGGGTTTAGAACAGATACGCAGTATTTT.

The chain has TRBV2 and TRBJ2-7, with D possibly TRBD1 on 6 matching bases. This CDR3 contains 15 residues. V gave up 1 base and J gave up 3 bases, with 13 bases separating them. CDR1 is SNHLY and CDR2 is FYNNEI in the germline V gene. The DNA of the CDR3 is TGTGCCAGCAGTGAAGGGTGGACAGCTCTCTACGAGCAGTACTTC. It is translated as CASSEGWTALYEQYF.

The chain carries TRBV6-5 and TRBJ2-7; the D gene is possibly TRBD2 (5 bases). The CDR3 consists of 12 residues. The germline V and J ends were trimmed by 2 bases and 7 bases, with 9 bases remaining between them. The germline CDR1 and CDR2 sequences are MNHEY and SVGAGI. CDR3 nucleotide sequence: TGTGCCAGCAGTTACGGAGGACGGGAGCAGTACTTC. Its protein product is CASSYGGREQYF.

The rearrangement uses TRBV6-6 and TRBJ2-2; TRBD2 matches at 9 bases. The germline V gene encodes CDR1 MNHNY and CDR2 SVGAGI (reference sequence). Trimming cost V 4 bases and J 1 base; bases outside gene matches: 1. This CDR3 comprises 15 residues. CDR3 protein: CASSSSGENTGELFF. CDR3 sequence (DNA): TGTGCCAGCAGTTCTAGCGGGGAGAACACCGGGGAGCTGTTTTTT.

This clone was counted between two and nine times. Other DNA sequences from this sample encode an identical CDR3 as well. The rearrangement joins TRBV5-1 to TRBJ1-2, with 7 bases aligning to TRBD1. The germline gives CDR1 SGHRS, CDR2 YFSETQ. The CDR3 sequence is 14 residues long. The J segment lost 2 bases and the V segment lost 0 bases, leaving 1 base of the junction unmatched. CDR3 bases: TGCGCCAGCAGCTTGGACAGGGGCAACTATGGCTACACCTTC. This codes for CASSLDRGNYGYTF.

The gene calls are TRBV5-5 and TRBJ2-1, with D possibly TRBD1 on 6 matching bases. Trimming left V 5 bases short and J 0 bases short, with 12 bases between. The CDR3 is made up of 15 amino acids. Germline CDR1 reads SGHKS; CDR2 reads YYEKEE (reference sequence). The CDR3 protein is CASSDTGSSYNEQFF. For the CDR3, the DNA is TGTGCCAGCAGTGACACAGGGAGCTCCTACAATGAGCAGTTCTTC.

The chain employs TRBV5-1 and TRBJ1-4; TRBD1 matches at 9 bases. The germline gives CDR1 SGHRS, CDR2 YFSETQ. This CDR3 has 14 residues. The trim removed 1 base at V and 7 bases at J, leaving 2 bases unmatched. The DNA of the CDR3 is TGCGCCAGCAGCTTGTGGACAGGGGCTGAAAAACTGTTTTTT. Amino acids: CASSLWTGAEKLFF.

The chain joins TRBV18 to TRBJ1-3, with D hard to call. V dropped 4 bases and J dropped 0 bases, with 7 bases sitting between them. This CDR3 comprises 14 residues. Germline V gene data show CDR1 as KGHSH and CDR2 as LQKENI. The CDR3 loop reads CASSLTRSGNTIYF. The CDR3 DNA sequence: TGTGCCAGCTCACTCACACGCTCTGGAAACACCATATATTTT.

The chain has TRBV2 and TRBJ2-3, with 7 bases that match TRBD1. Trimming took 6 bases from V and 3 from J; bases not matched to a gene: 3. The CDR3 consists of 13 residues. From germline, CDR1 is SNHLY and CDR2 FYNNEI. The CDR3 region is CASSRDRTDTQYF. CDR3 coding DNA: TGTGCCAGCAGCCGGGACAGAACAGATACGCAGTATTTT.